These 30 T cell receptor beta chains came from one sample sequenced in a study of T cells in Graves' hyperthyroidism and ophthalmopathy. From RNA transcripts, TCR beta CDR3 regions were amplified. The HTBI primer set was used in a first-round RT-PCR of the TCR CDR3. One entry per CDR3 protein results from TCRdb running MiXCR on the multiplex PCR reads. Counted here are 490,000 or so distinct CDR3 sequences, 16% occurring once; the ten biggest clones make up around 28%. The sample was blood. The receptors stem from a woman in her 30s with Graves' ophthalmopathy.

The table lists this clonotype with a few counts. This may be a read error, as it is one base from a much larger clone. The chain links TRBV30 to TRBJ1-5; no clear D gene. V was trimmed by 4 bases and J by 9 bases, leaving 19 bases between them. The germline gives CDR1 GTSNPN, CDR2 SVGIG (reference sequence). The CDR3 is 14 residues long. The CDR3 region is CAWTPGSLGAPQHF. The CDR3 region has the DNA TGTGCCTGGACCCCGGGCAGTTTAGGTGCGCCCCAGCATTTT.

This clonotype has ten or more counts. The J gene is TRBJ2-7, the V gene TRBV11-2, with D possibly being TRBD2 (6 bases). Germline assignment: CDR1 SGHAT and CDR2 FQNNGV. The CDR3 totals 13 residues. V lost 5 bases and J 4 bases, leaving 12 bases between the germline ends. The CDR3 DNA reads TGTGCCAGCAGCCCCTGGGACTCTTACGAGCAGTACTTC. Amino acid sequence: CASSPWDSYEQYF.

This chain uses TRBV27 with TRBJ1-1; 8 nucleotides align to TRBD1. V shed 2 bases, J shed 4 bases, and the junction held 15 bases outside the gene matches. Germline V gives CDR1 MNHEY, CDR2 SMNVEV (reference sequence). CDR3 size: 18 residues. In nucleotides, the CDR3 is TGTGCCAGCAGTTTAAGGCCTGGACAGGGCTGGGTTGTCACTGAAGCTTTCTTT. It yields the protein CASSLRPGQGWVVTEAFF.

This clonotype has a count of ten or more. This chain uses TRBV18 with TRBJ2-3; the D is unclear. The length of the CDR3 is 14 residues. Germline V gives CDR1 KGHSH, CDR2 LQKENI. V dropped 0 bases and J dropped 4 bases, with 8 bases sitting between them. DNA of the CDR3: TGTGCCAGCTCACCACCTAGTCTCCCAGATACGCAGTATTTT. Residues: CASSPPSLPDTQYF.

The sample holds many counts of this clonotype. The chain is built from TRBV18 and TRBJ1-1; maybe TRBD1 (5 bases). The CDR3 loop spans 15 amino acids. The V and J ends lost 3 bases and 1 base respectively, with 12 bases between them. Germline lookup yields CDR1 KGHSH and CDR2 LQKENI. The chain's CDR3 is CASSPPRGSNTEAFF. Here the CDR3 DNA reads TGTGCCAGCTCACCGCCCCGGGGGTCGAACACTGAAGCTTTCTTT.

The V call is TRBV9, the J call TRBJ2-5; D is undetermined. The CDR3 spans 15 residues. V was pared by 0 bases and J by 1 base, with 10 bases between. Germline assignment: CDR1 SGDLS and CDR2 YYNGEE. The CDR3 reads CASSVDHPTQETQYF. The DNA for the CDR3 is TGTGCCAGCAGCGTAGACCATCCGACCCAAGAGACCCAGTACTTC.

A few counts support this clonotype. The chain combines TRBV20-1 with TRBJ1-5; D call uncertain. CDR1 is DFQATT and CDR2 is SNEGSKA in the germline V gene (reference sequence). The V gene lost 0 bases and the J gene lost 7 bases, with 10 bases spanning the gap. The CDR3 has 13 amino acids. CDR3 sequence: CSARDPPIQPQHF. As DNA, the CDR3 is TGCAGTGCTAGAGATCCCCCAATCCAGCCCCAGCATTTT.

In the case of this clonotype: A much larger clonotype is one base distant, so this may be a read error. The chain recombines TRBV20-1 with TRBJ2-1; 9 nucleotides align to TRBD1. The J call is doubtful: the DNA matches TRBJ2-7 better. The CDR3 covers 13 residues. Germline-derived CDR1 and CDR2 are DFQATT and SNEGSKA (reference sequence). The CDR3 loop reads CSAKRDRANEQYF. CDR3 bases: TGCAGTGCTAAAAGGGACAGGGCGAATGAGCAGTACTTC.

The sample holds many counts of this clonotype. CDR3 sequence (DNA): TGTGCCAGCAGTGCCCCACAGGGGGCGTCCGCTGAAGCTTTCTTT. Its translation is CASSAPQGASAEAFF. This chain uses TRBV28 with TRBJ1-1, with 9 bases fitting TRBD1. Germline V gene lookup returns CDR1 MDHEN and CDR2 SYDVKM. Trimming removed 5 bases from V and 6 bases from J; junction bases left unmatched: 10. The CDR3 has 15 amino acids.

The chain carries TRBV15 and TRBJ2-5; D is ambiguous. The germline V gene has CDR1 LNHNV and CDR2 YYDKDF (reference sequence). CDR3 size: 16 residues. V was clipped by 4 bases and J by 4 bases, with 19 bases between them. CDR3 region: CATSKLRIIAVETQYF. In nucleotides, the CDR3 is TGTGCCACCAGCAAACTTCGTATTATAGCAGTAGAGACCCAGTACTTC.

The genes are TRBV5-6 and TRBJ2-5; D may be TRBD2 (6 bases). V dropped 3 bases and J dropped 1 base, with 16 bases sitting between them. The CDR3 totals 16 residues. The germline gives CDR1 SGHDT, CDR2 YYEEEE. CDR3: CASSSLFEGGQETQYF. The CDR3 DNA reads as TGTGCCAGCAGCTCCCTATTTGAGGGAGGCCAAGAGACCCAGTACTTC.

This clonotype was seen a handful of times. The chain has TRBV20-1 and TRBJ2-3; 10 bases align to TRBD2. CDR3 length: 14 residues. With 6 bases clipped from V and 6 bases from J, the junction kept 9 bases outside the gene matches. CDR1 is DFQATT and CDR2 is SNEGSKA in the germline V gene (reference sequence). DNA of the CDR3: TGCAGTGCAAGAAGCGGGAGGGCCCGGGATACGCAGTATTTT. Encoded protein: CSARSGRARDTQYF.

This clonotype was recorded a few times. The V call is TRBV19, the J call TRBJ2-3; D remains ambiguous. CDR1 is LNHDA and CDR2 is SQIVND in the germline V gene (reference sequence). Trimming took 0 bases from V and 5 from J, leaving 9 bases between them. The CDR3 is made up of 14 amino acids. The CDR3 spells CASSIEGSLDTQYF. As DNA, the CDR3 is TGTGCCAGTAGTATAGAGGGGTCTCTAGATACGCAGTATTTT.

The V gene is TRBV5-8, the J gene TRBJ2-2; possibly TRBD1 for D (6 bases). V lost 0 bases, J lost 5 bases, and 11 bases lay in between. The CDR3 extends over 15 amino acids. Per germline, CDR1 SGHTS and CDR2 YDEGEE. This CDR3 is CASSLVQGITGELFF. In DNA form, the CDR3 reads TGTGCCAGCAGCTTGGTACAGGGAATTACCGGGGAGCTGTTTTTT.

This clonotype showed up many times. The CDR3 protein is CASSQERNTEAFF. In nucleotides, the CDR3 is TGTGCCAGCAGCCAAGAACGGAACACTGAAGCTTTCTTT. The chain joins TRBV3-1 to TRBJ1-1, with D uncertain. The germline gives CDR1 LGHDT, CDR2 YNNKEL (reference sequence). CDR3 length equals 13 residues. V was clipped by 0 bases and J by 1 base, with 3 bases between them.

This clonotype was recorded many times. The V and J genes are TRBV7-3 and TRBJ2-3; no clear D gene. Per germline, CDR1 SGHTA and CDR2 FQGTGA. The CDR3 has 15 residues. Trimming shortened V by 0 bases and J by 6 bases, and 13 bases separated the two germline ends. The CDR3 DNA reads as TGTGCCAGCAGCTTAACCCACCAGTCATCGGATACGCAGTATTTT. It translates to CASSLTHQSSDTQYF. The full variable domain, with the rest looked up from reference TRBV7-3 and TRBJ2-3, is GAGVSQTPSNKVTEKGKYVELRCDPISGHTALYWYRQSLGQGPEFLIYFQGTGAADDSGLPNDRFFAVRPEGSVSTLKIQRTERGDSAVYLCASSLTHQSSDTQYFGPGTRLTVL.

The rearrangement joins TRBV10-3 to TRBJ2-7, with D possibly being TRBD1 (7 bases). Trimming pared 3 bases from V and 3 bases from J, leaving 12 bases between. Germline V lookup: CDR1 ENHRY, CDR2 SYGVKD. The CDR3 length is 14 residues. The CDR3 sequence: CAISDPQGGYEQYF. The DNA for the CDR3 is TGTGCCATCAGTGACCCCCAGGGGGGCTACGAGCAGTACTTC.

This clonotype was found a few times. The CDR3 nucleotides are TGTGCCAGCTCACCCGGACAGGCAAATGAGCAGTTCTTC. This translates into CASSPGQANEQFF. This chain connects TRBV18 to TRBJ2-1; TRBD1 aligns across 7 bases. V shed 3 bases and J 7 bases; nucleotides not matched to a gene: 3. Germline CDR1 KGHSH, CDR2 LQKENI. This CDR3 has 13 amino acids.

V and J are TRBV6-1 and TRBJ1-6; TRBD1 agrees at 11 bases. V was clipped by 6 bases and J by 5 bases; unmatched bases: 3. This CDR3 is built from 15 residues. The germline CDR1 and CDR2 sequences are MNHNS and SASEGT. The CDR3 reads CASSGQGADNSPLHF. CDR3 sequence (DNA): TGTGCCAGCAGCGGACAGGGGGCTGATAATTCACCCCTCCACTTT.

The table lists this clonotype with a few counts. The rearrangement joins TRBV2 to TRBJ1-3; possibly TRBD1 for D (5 bases). Germline loops: CDR1 SNHLY, CDR2 FYNNEI. CDR3 size: 15 residues. Trimming took off 8 bases at V and 2 bases at J, with 16 bases between the two ends. The CDR3 coding sequence is TGTGCCAGCGGAGGCAGGGTTTTCACTGGAAACACCATATATTTT. Translating gives CASGGRVFTGNTIYF.

The DNA of the CDR3 is TGTGCCAGTAGTATAGATGGGCTAGCGGGAACGAGATTCGATGCGCAGTTCTTC. Its protein product is CASSIDGLAGTRFDAQFF. V and J are TRBV19 and TRBJ2-1; 9 bases are shared with TRBD2. Losses at the gene ends were 0 bases for V and 12 bases for J; bases not matched to a gene: 18. The CDR3 is 18 residues long. Germline assignment: CDR1 LNHDA and CDR2 SQIVND (reference sequence).

A few counts support this clonotype. For the CDR3, the DNA is TGCGCCAGCAGTGAGTTTGGGCTAGCGGGCGAAGATACGCAGTATTTT. Translating gives CASSEFGLAGEDTQYF. The V call is TRBV10-1, the J call TRBJ2-3, with 8 bases matching TRBD2. Germline lookup yields CDR1 WNHNN and CDR2 SYGVQD (reference sequence). The junction had 8 bases not matched to a gene; V was cut back by 1 base and J by 5 bases. The CDR3 totals 16 residues.

The rearrangement uses TRBV10-3 and TRBJ2-7; D not certain. The ends were cut back, 0 bases at V and 3 bases at J, with 6 bases in the middle. Germline V CDR1 and CDR2: ENHRY, SYGVKD. The CDR3 is 13 amino acids. The DNA for the CDR3 is TGTGCCATCAGTGAGTCAACAGACTACGAGCAGTACTTC. This gives the protein CAISESTDYEQYF.

This clonotype was seen more than once but under ten times. The chain employs TRBV5-8 and TRBJ2-1; 9 bases line up with TRBD1. Losses at the gene ends were 4 bases for V and 4 bases for J; bases not matched to a gene: 6. Germline CDR1 SGHTS, CDR2 YDEGEE. CDR3 length: 15 residues. The CDR3 DNA reads TGTGCCAGCAGCCCAGAGGGGACAGGGTACAATGAGCAGTTCTTC. Its protein is CASSPEGTGYNEQFF.

Only a few counts were recorded for this clonotype. The chain uses TRBV20-1 and TRBJ1-3; possible D gene TRBD1, 5 bases. The ends were cut back, 6 bases at V and 1 base at J, with 16 bases in the middle. Germline CDR1 is DFQATT and CDR2 is SNEGSKA (reference sequence). The CDR3 is 15 residues long. DNA for the CDR3: TGCAGTGCCCCGCTGGGCAGGGCGTCTGGAAACACCATATATTTT. Encoded protein: CSAPLGRASGNTIYF.

This clonotype was recorded at least ten times. The chain couples TRBV12-3 or TRBV12-4 to TRBJ2-7, with D unresolved. The CDR3 runs 14 residues. V lost 6 bases to trimming and J lost 2 bases, with 14 bases between them. This CDR3 reads CASRSHALTYEQYF. CDR3 sequence (DNA): TGTGCCAGCAGAAGCCATGCACTTACCTACGAGCAGTACTTC.

The table lists this clonotype with a few counts. The V and J genes are TRBV9 and TRBJ2-1, with 8 bases aligning to TRBD2. Germline CDR1 reads SGDLS; CDR2 reads YYNGEE. V was clipped by 3 bases and J by 2 bases; unmatched bases: 10. The CDR3 sequence is 17 residues long. The CDR3 here is CASSDFTTSEPYNEQFF. CDR3 DNA sequence: TGTGCCAGCAGCGACTTTACGACTAGCGAACCCTACAATGAGCAGTTCTTC.

This clonotype was recorded at least ten times. V gene TRBV20-1 combines with J gene TRBJ2-7; 7 positions match TRBD2. CDR1 and CDR2 from the germline V gene are DFQATT and SNEGSKA (reference sequence). Trimming removed 3 bases from V and 0 bases from J; junction bases left unmatched: 2. The CDR3 spans 13 residues. In DNA, the CDR3 is TGCAGTGCTAGCGGGAGGAGCTCCTACGAGCAGTACTTC. Residues: CSASGRSSYEQYF.

The chain links TRBV10-3 to TRBJ2-2, with no clear D. Germline CDR1 is ENHRY and CDR2 is SYGVKD. The CDR3 loop spans 14 amino acids. V was clipped by 11 bases and J by 1 base, with 14 bases between them. In nucleotides, the CDR3 is TGTGCCTCCGGCTCGGCAGTGAACACCGGGGAGCTGTTTTTT. This codes for CASGSAVNTGELFF.

This clonotype was observed a few times. This sequence joins TRBV4-1 and TRBJ2-7; D is perhaps TRBD1 (5 bases). V was pared by 4 bases and J by 3 bases, with 10 bases between. The CDR3 sequence is 13 residues long. Germline V CDR1 and CDR2: MGHRA, YSYEKL. DNA for the CDR3: TGCGCCAGCAGCCCCGACAGAGACTACGAGCAGTACTTC. Translation gives CASSPDRDYEQYF.